The 8 T cell receptor beta chains in this list originate from one sample, sequenced in a study of blood T cell repertoires in COVID-19. TCRdb's copy holds only in-frame clones and misses some; the assay was immunoSEQ multiplex PCR. Among approximately 200,000 clones, around 87% were seen once, and the ten largest hold 6.2%. The sample consisted of peripheral blood. Every receptor here comes from a man in his 60s who had recovered from COVID-19.

V usage is TRBV30 and J usage is TRBJ1-4; D may be TRBD1 (5 bases). The germline V gene has CDR1 GTSNPN and CDR2 SVGIG (reference sequence). This CDR3 region has 15 residues. The V gene lost 3 bases and the J gene lost 7 bases, with 18 bases spanning the gap. The CDR3 reads CAWSTKGIRSEKLFF. CDR3 DNA sequence: TGTGCCTGGAGCACGAAGGGGATACGGAGTGAAAAACTGTTTTTT.

This clone is a singleton in its sample. The chain carries TRBV5-4 and TRBJ1-4; 10 positions match TRBD1. Germline V CDR1 and CDR2: SGHNT, YYREEE (reference sequence). The length of the CDR3 is 15 residues. Trimming removed 0 bases from V and 6 bases from J; junction bases left unmatched: 2. The CDR3, as DNA: TGTGCCAGCAGCTTGGCCGGGACAGGGGATGAAAAACTGTTTTTT. Amino acid sequence: CASSLAGTGDEKLFF.

The chain uses TRBV29-1 and TRBJ1-4, with TRBD1 matching 7 bases. V trimming: 7 bases; J trimming: 7 bases; junction bases outside the gene matches: 6. This CDR3 has 12 amino acids. Germline assignment: CDR1 SQVTM and CDR2 ANQGSEA. CDR3 nucleotides: TGCAGCGCCAGGGGGGAAGGTGAAAAACTGTTTTTT. Protein sequence: CSARGEGEKLFF. Supplemented by reference TRBV29-1 and TRBJ1-4, the full variable domain reads SAVISQKPSRDICQRGTSLTIQCQVDSQVTMMFWYRQQPGQSLTLIATANQGSEATYESGFVIDKFPISRPNLTFSTLTVSNMSPEDSSIYLCSARGEGEKLFFGSGTQLSVL.

The genes are TRBV4-1 and TRBJ1-2, with 8 bases fitting TRBD1. The germline V gene has CDR1 MGHRA and CDR2 YSYEKL. This CDR3 region has 16 residues. Unmatched junction bases numbered 10, after V lost 3 bases and J lost 4 bases. The CDR3: CASSQQGQDFIYGYTF. CDR3 nucleotide sequence: TGCGCCAGCAGCCAGCAGGGACAGGACTTTATCTATGGCTACACCTTC.

This sequence joins TRBV3-1 (or the pseudogene TRBV3-2) and TRBJ2-1, with TRBD1 matching 8 bases. Germline trimming cut 4 bases from V and 4 bases from J; bases unmatched to any gene: 9. The CDR3 contains 16 residues. The germline gives CDR1 LGHDT, CDR2 YNNKEL (reference sequence). The CDR3 nucleotides read TGTGCCAGCAGCCGTGAAGGACAGGGCCCTTACAATGAGCAGTTCTTC. It yields the protein CASSREGQGPYNEQFF.

This clone occurred a few times. The chain links TRBV2 to TRBJ1-5; D unresolved. With 2 bases removed from V and 3 bases from J, the gap between germline ends came to 8 bases. The CDR3 runs to 14 residues. Germline V gene sequence: CDR1 SNHLY, CDR2 FYNNEI. CDR3 DNA: TGTGCCAGCAGTGAATCGCTAATCAATCAGCCCCAGCATTTT. It is translated as CASSESLINQPQHF.

The J gene is TRBJ2-5, the V gene TRBV28; 7 bases align to TRBD2. Germline values: CDR1 MDHEN, CDR2 SYDVKM. J lost 7 bases, V lost 4 bases, and 15 bases had no gene match. There are 16 residues in the CDR3. CDR3 region: CASSSPGTIRDSTQYF. CDR3 coding DNA: TGTGCCAGCAGTTCTCCGGGGACTATCCGAGACTCGACCCAGTACTTC.

This sequence joins TRBV27 and TRBJ1-6, with 8 bases fitting TRBD1. J lost 5 bases, V lost 4 bases, and 16 bases had no gene match. The CDR3 spans 19 residues. Germline lookup yields CDR1 MNHEY and CDR2 SMNVEV (reference sequence). The CDR3 loop reads CASSSPRTGLLANNSPLHF. Here the CDR3 DNA reads TGTGCCAGCAGTTCGCCCCGGACAGGGTTACTGGCGAATAATTCACCCCTCCACTTT.